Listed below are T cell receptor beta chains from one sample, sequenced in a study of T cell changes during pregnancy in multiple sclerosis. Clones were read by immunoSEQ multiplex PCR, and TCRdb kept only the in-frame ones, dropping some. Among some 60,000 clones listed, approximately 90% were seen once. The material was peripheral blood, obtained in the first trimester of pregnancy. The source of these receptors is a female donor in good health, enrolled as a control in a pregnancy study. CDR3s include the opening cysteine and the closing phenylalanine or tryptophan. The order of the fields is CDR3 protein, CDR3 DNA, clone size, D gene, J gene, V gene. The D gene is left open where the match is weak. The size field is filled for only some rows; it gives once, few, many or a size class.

CDR3 protein: CASTSGQSYEQYF
CDR3 DNA: TGTGCCAGCACCTCGGGACAGAGCTACGAGCAGTACTTC
clone size: .
D gene: TRBD1
J gene: TRBJ2-7
V gene: TRBV6-1

CDR3 protein: CASSEPGNEQFF
CDR3 DNA: TGTGCCAGCAGTGAACCCGGGAATGAGCAGTTCTTC
clone size: once
D gene: .
J gene: TRBJ2-1
V gene: TRBV6-1

CDR3 protein: CASSSKLDRRYTQYF
CDR3 DNA: TGTGCCAGCAGCTCTAAATTAGACCGGCGGTATACGCAGTATTTT
clone size: .
D gene: .
J gene: TRBJ2-3
V gene: TRBV5-4

CDR3 protein: CASSSSPGNEQFF
CDR3 DNA: TGTGCCAGCAGCTCGAGTCCGGGGAATGAGCAGTTCTTC
clone size: .
D gene: .
J gene: TRBJ2-1
V gene: TRBV11-2

CDR3 protein: CASSLVGGTSDEQFF
CDR3 DNA: TGTGCCAGCAGCTTAGTGGGGGGGACTAGTGATGAGCAGTTCTTC
clone size: .
D gene: TRBD2
J gene: TRBJ2-1
V gene: TRBV7-9

CDR3 protein: CASSVAPERYTEAFF
CDR3 DNA: TGTGCCAGCAGCGTAGCCCCGGAGAGGTACACTGAAGCTTTCTTT
clone size: .
D gene: .
J gene: TRBJ1-1
V gene: TRBV9

CDR3 protein: CASSQPRLAGPYNEQFF
CDR3 DNA: TGCGCCAGCAGCCAACCGCGACTAGCGGGGCCTTACAATGAGCAGTTCTTC
clone size: .
D gene: TRBD2
J gene: TRBJ2-1
V gene: TRBV4-1

CDR3 protein: CASRLAYNEQFF
CDR3 DNA: TGTGCCAGCAGACTAGCCTACAATGAGCAGTTCTTC
clone size: once
D gene: .
J gene: TRBJ2-1
V gene: TRBV7-2

CDR3 protein: CASSPRGWGTDTQYF
CDR3 DNA: TGTGCCAGCAGCCCACGGGGGTGGGGCACAGATACGCAGTATTTT
clone size: .
D gene: .
J gene: TRBJ2-3
V gene: TRBV9

CDR3 protein: CASSPAEVRSYNEQFF
CDR3 DNA: TGCGCCAGCAGTCCCGCAGAGGTCCGCTCCTACAATGAGCAGTTCTTC
clone size: few
D gene: .
J gene: TRBJ2-1
V gene: TRBV5-1